This T cell receptor (beta chain) originates from a study of T cell responses to AZD1222 COVID-19 vaccine. Points from the study as a whole: Targets within unmutated variant regions were reportedly found for nearly half of spike-specific TCRs. The repertoires were collected only after the peak T cell response. Spike-specific TCR breadth and depth went up after people got two AZD1222 doses. In a largely white British group with more females than males, clonal diversity was possibly underestimated.

A note on this clone: The antigen is undetermined.

The CDR3 is 14 residues long. Deletions cut 7 bases from V and 0 bases from J, with 13 bases between. Per germline, CDR1 SNHLY and CDR2 FYNNEI. The data were produced by immunoSEQ multiplex PCR, yet TCRdb's version contains in-frame clones alone and is incomplete. The data show 150,000 to 200,000 clones, 85% to 95% seen once. The specimen comprised peripheral blood, sampled on day 0 of AZD1222 vaccination. This TCR was recovered from an adult in good health. V and J are TRBV2 and TRBJ2-7; D gene unclear. CDR3 residues: CASTKELGSYEQYF. The CDR3 nucleotides read TGTGCCAGCACTAAGGAACTGGGCTCCTACGAGCAGTACTTC.